The present T cell receptor (beta chain) was sequenced within a study of PD-1 blockade in classical Hodgkin lymphoma. The V gene's germline CDR1 is SGHRS and CDR2 YFSETQ. The CDR3 runs to 17 residues. The V and J ends lost 1 base and 4 bases respectively, with 20 bases between them. The assay was immunoSEQ multiplex PCR, and TCRdb's table has in-frame clones only and misses some. The table lists about 100,000 clones, 80% to 90% of them singletons, with just under 20% in the top ten. Each patient's relapse followed autologous stem cell transplantation, and brentuximab vedotin exposure varied. Complete response, partial response or progressive disease were the best responses.

The clonotype originates from a human donor with classical Hodgkin lymphoma. The specimen was peripheral blood mononuclear cells (PBMCs), collected before the second cycle of nivolumab. V is TRBV5-1 and J is TRBJ1-2; D gene unclear. CDR3: CASSLNSVQVRGYGYTF. Written as DNA, the CDR3 is TGCGCCAGCAGCTTGAATTCGGTTCAGGTGAGAGGCTATGGCTACACCTTC.